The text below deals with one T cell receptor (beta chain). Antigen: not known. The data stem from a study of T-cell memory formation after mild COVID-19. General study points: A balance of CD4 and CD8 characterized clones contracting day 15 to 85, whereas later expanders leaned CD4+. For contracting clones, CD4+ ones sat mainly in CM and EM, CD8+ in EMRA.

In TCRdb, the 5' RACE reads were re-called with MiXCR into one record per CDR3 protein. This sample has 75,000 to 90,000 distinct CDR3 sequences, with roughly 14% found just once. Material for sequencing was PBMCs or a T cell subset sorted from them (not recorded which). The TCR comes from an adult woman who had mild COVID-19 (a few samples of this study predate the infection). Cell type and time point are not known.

CDR3 region: CASSLPGKTGANVLTF. The CDR3 DNA sequence: TGTGCCAGCAGTTTACCAGGGAAGACTGGGGCCAACGTCCTGACTTTC. The gene calls are TRBV12-3 or TRBV12-4 and TRBJ2-6; D is possibly TRBD1 (5 bases). This CDR3 has 16 amino acids. The germline V and J ends were trimmed by 2 bases and 2 bases, with 10 bases remaining between them.